The 32 T cell receptor beta chains given below trace back to one sample, sequenced in a study of cytomegalovirus exposure and HLA in healthy donors. PCR involved 60 Vbeta and 13 Jbeta primers. Method: immunoSEQ multiplex PCR; TCRdb's copy keeps in-frame clones and lacks some. The repertoire consists of roughly 100,000 clones, with about 76% occurring once and the leading ten covering roughly 6.5%. The sequencing input was PBMCs. These receptors all stem from a woman between 45 and 60 years old in good health and CMV-seropositive.

The genes are TRBV28 and TRBJ1-5; maybe TRBD1 (5 bases). Trimming removed 4 bases at V and 3 bases at J, with 10 bases between. Per the germline V gene, CDR1 is MDHEN and CDR2 is SYDVKM. This CDR3 comprises 14 residues. The CDR3 loop reads CASSSGGNNQPQHF. The DNA of the CDR3 is TGTGCCAGCAGTTCGGGGGGGAACAATCAGCCCCAGCATTTT.

The genes are TRBV12-5 and TRBJ2-3; 12 bases are a match to TRBD2. The CDR3 extends over 16 amino acids. Looked up from germline, CDR1 is LGHNT and CDR2 is FRNRAP. V gave up 2 bases and J gave up 6 bases; unmatched junction bases: 6. CDR3 region: CASGLQLAGGPDTQYF. Written as DNA, the CDR3 is TGTGCTAGTGGTTTGCAGCTAGCGGGGGGGCCTGATACGCAGTATTTT.

J is TRBJ2-1 and V is TRBV7-2, with D maybe TRBD2 (6 bases). Germline CDR1 is SGHTA and CDR2 is FQGNSA. V lost 5 bases, J lost 4 bases, and 12 bases lay in between. This CDR3 is built from 14 residues. CDR3 sequence (DNA): TGTGCCAGCAGCCACGGGAGAGATTACAATGAGCAGTTCTTC. Amino acids: CASSHGRDYNEQFF.

This clone was observed a few times. V is TRBV28 and J is TRBJ1-1; D possibly corresponds to TRBD1 (5 bases). Germline lookup yields CDR1 MDHEN and CDR2 SYDVKM. This CDR3 has 14 amino acids. Between the trimmed V and J ends, which lost 3 bases and 5 bases, there was a span of 13 bases. CDR3 sequence: CASSLVQGKTEAFF. The CDR3 DNA is TGTGCCAGCAGTTTGGTTCAGGGTAAAACTGAAGCTTTCTTT.

V and J are TRBV30 and TRBJ1-1, with 7 bases matching TRBD1. The CDR3 loop spans 17 amino acids. After removal of 3 bases from V and 4 bases from J, the junction contained 17 bases not matched to a gene. Germline-derived CDR1 and CDR2 are GTSNPN and SVGIG (reference sequence). The chain's CDR3 is CAWSDPPGQVIFTEAFF. CDR3 nucleotide sequence: TGTGCCTGGAGCGACCCCCCCGGACAGGTAATTTTCACTGAAGCTTTCTTT.

This clone was counted a single time. The chain uses TRBV2 and TRBJ2-3; possible D gene TRBD1, 5 bases. The CDR3 contains 19 residues. V dropped 3 bases and J dropped 4 bases, with 26 bases sitting between them. Germline assignment: CDR1 SNHLY and CDR2 FYNNEI. The CDR3 here is CASSETRGQPAFRSDTQYF. The CDR3 DNA reads as TGTGCCAGCAGTGAGACAAGGGGCCAACCGGCATTTCGATCAGATACGCAGTATTTT.

The chain couples TRBV28 to TRBJ2-5; tentatively, D is TRBD1 (6 bases). The J call is uncertain, as TRBJ2-7 better fits the DNA end. The CDR3 consists of 13 residues. Germline V CDR1 and CDR2: MDHEN, SYDVKM. The DNA for the CDR3 is TGTGCCAGCAACCTGGACAGCAACTACGAGCAGTACTTC. Encoded protein: CASNLDSNYEQYF.

This chain connects TRBV7-9 to TRBJ1-2, with TRBD1 matching 7 bases. This CDR3 has 13 residues. CDR1 and CDR2 (germline): SEHNR, FQNEAQ (reference sequence). V lost 5 bases to trimming and J lost 2 bases; unmatched junction nucleotides: 2. The CDR3 spells CASSPQGNYGYTF. The CDR3 DNA reads TGTGCCAGCAGCCCACAGGGGAACTATGGCTACACCTTC.

The sample holds a few counts of this clone. The chain joins TRBV4-3 to TRBJ1-3; unclear D gene. The V gene lost 4 bases and the J gene lost 3 bases, with 10 bases spanning the gap. CDR3 length: 14 amino acids. Germline CDR1 LGHNA, CDR2 YSLEER. In DNA form, the CDR3 reads TGCGCCAGCAGCCCCTCAGTTGTTGGAAACACCATATATTTT. Protein: CASSPSVVGNTIYF.

As DNA, the CDR3 is TGTGCTAGCGGAGCTAGCGGGGGGGCCGCCACCGGGGAGCTGTTTTTT. Its translation: CASGASGGAATGELFF. This chain links TRBV7-7 with TRBJ2-2; 12 bases map to TRBD2. The CDR3 is 16 amino acids. From germline, CDR1 is SSHAT and CDR2 FNYEAQ (reference sequence). Drawing the rest from reference TRBV7-7 and TRBJ2-2, the complete variable domain is GAGVSQSPRYKVTKRGQDVTLRCDPISSHATLYWYQQALGQGPEFLTYFNYEAQPDKSGLPSDRFSAERPEGSISTLTIQRTEQRDSAMYRCASGASGGAATGELFFGEGSRLTVL.

This clone was detected a few times. The CDR3, as DNA: TGTGCCAGCAGCCGAGCGACAGGCTACGAGCAGTACTTC. It codes for CASSRATGYEQYF. The genes are TRBV14 and TRBJ2-7, with D possibly matching TRBD1 (6 bases). Trimming removed 4 bases at V and 3 bases at J, with 10 bases between. Germline V lookup: CDR1 SGHDN, CDR2 FVKESK. This CDR3 is built from 13 residues. The full variable domain, completed using reference TRBV14 and TRBJ2-7, is EAGVTQFPSHSVIEKGQTVTLRCDPISGHDNLYWYRRVMGKEIKFLLHFVKESKQDESGMPNNRFLAERTGGTYSTLKVQPAELEDSGVYFCASSRATGYEQYFGPGTRLTVT.

The chain employs TRBV6-1 and TRBJ2-5; possibly TRBD1 for D (6 bases). With the DNA end fitting TRBJ2-7 better, the J assignment may be wrong. CDR1 MNHNS and CDR2 SASEGT come from the germline V gene. This CDR3 region has 12 residues. DNA for the CDR3: TGTGCCAGCAGTGGAGGGGGAGACGAGCAGTACTTC. Translating it yields CASSGGGDEQYF.

This chain connects TRBV9 to TRBJ1-1, with D maybe TRBD1 (6 bases). Germline CDR1 is SGDLS and CDR2 is YYNGEE. The CDR3 runs 13 residues. Trimming pared 3 bases from V and 1 base from J, leaving 7 bases between. Written as DNA, the CDR3 is TGTGCCAGCAGCGCGGACAGGAACACTGAAGCTTTCTTT. It specifies CASSADRNTEAFF.

This clone was counted between two and nine times. The rearrangement links TRBV4-1 to TRBJ1-1; D remains ambiguous. The CDR3 loop spans 15 amino acids. Germline CDR1 MGHRA, CDR2 YSYEKL. Trimming took off 1 base at V and 1 base at J, with 10 bases between the two ends. CDR3 sequence reads: CASSQAVRSNTEAFF. Written as DNA, the CDR3 is TGCGCCAGCAGCCAAGCCGTGCGATCGAACACTGAAGCTTTCTTT.

Remarks on this clone: Other nucleotide sequences from this sample produce the same CDR3. This chain joins TRBV5-1 and TRBJ1-1; TRBD1 matches 9 bases. The V segment lost 7 bases and the J segment 1 base; nucleotides outside the gene matches: 2. The CDR3 spans 13 residues. Germline CDR1 SGHRS, CDR2 YFSETQ. CDR3 sequence: CASRQGENTEAFF. In DNA, the CDR3 is TGCGCCAGCCGACAGGGGGAGAACACTGAAGCTTTCTTT.

This clone was seen more than once but under ten times. J is TRBJ2-3 and V is TRBV15, with 10 bases lining up with TRBD2. Germline lookup yields CDR1 LNHNV and CDR2 YYDKDF (reference sequence). This CDR3 is built from 17 residues. The V and J ends lost 3 bases and 1 base, in that order; junction bases with no gene match: 7. The CDR3 nucleotides read TGTGCCACCAGCAGTCTCCTTAGCGGGGGGCGCACAGATACGCAGTATTTT. This translates into CATSSLLSGGRTDTQYF.

The chain combines TRBV25-1 with TRBJ2-2; D may be TRBD2 (5 bases). CDR3 length: 15 residues. In germline, CDR1 is MGHDK, CDR2 SYGVNS. V was pared by 5 bases and J by 5 bases, with 15 bases between. The CDR3 protein is CASSLTSRGTGELFF. The CDR3 DNA reads as TGTGCCAGCAGTCTGACATCTCGCGGGACCGGGGAGCTGTTTTTT.

The rearrangement uses TRBV27 and TRBJ2-2; possible D gene TRBD1, 5 bases. The CDR3 extends over 15 amino acids. V lost 5 bases and J 3 bases, leaving 13 bases between the germline ends. Germline V gives CDR1 MNHEY, CDR2 SMNVEV (reference sequence). The CDR3 protein is CASSGIVTDTGELFF. CDR3 bases: TGTGCCAGCAGTGGGATCGTGACAGACACCGGGGAGCTGTTTTTT.

This clone was counted only a few times. The chain recombines TRBV7-9 with TRBJ1-6, with D possibly matching TRBD1 (6 bases). The V and J ends lost 6 bases and 7 bases respectively, with 10 bases between them. The CDR3 runs to 13 residues. The germline V gene encodes CDR1 SEHNR and CDR2 FQNEAQ (reference sequence). CDR3 in DNA: TGTGCCAGCAGAGGGGGAATAAATTCACCCCTCCACTTT. Translating gives CASRGGINSPLHF.

CDR3 nucleotides: TGTGCCTGGGGTTGGGACACCGGCAGAACTGAAGCTTTCTTT. Translated: CAWGWDTGRTEAFF. The chain employs TRBV30 and TRBJ1-1, with a possible D match to TRBD1 (6 bases). V was cut by 5 bases and J by 5 bases, with 18 bases left in between. The germline V gene encodes CDR1 GTSNPN and CDR2 SVGIG (reference sequence). The CDR3 totals 14 residues. The full variable domain, completed using reference TRBV30 and TRBJ1-1, is SQTIHQWPATLVQPVGSPLSLECTVEGTSNPNLYWYRQAAGRGLQLLFYSVGIGQISSEVPQNLSASRPQDRQFILSSKKLLLSDSGFYLCAWGWDTGRTEAFFGQGTRLTVV.

Only one count was recorded for this clone. The V gene is TRBV7-2, the J gene TRBJ2-7, with 9 nucleotides matching TRBD2. The CDR3 covers 14 residues. Germline V CDR1 and CDR2: SGHTA, FQGNSA. V was clipped by 4 bases and J by 7 bases; unmatched bases: 8. CDR3 DNA sequence: TGTGCCAGCAGCTCCCAGCGGGGGGCTGCAGAGCAGTACTTC. It yields the protein CASSSQRGAAEQYF.

The chain uses TRBV7-9 and TRBJ2-4, with 8 positions matching TRBD1. This CDR3 spans 17 amino acids. The V gene end was trimmed by 2 bases and the J gene end by 0 bases; junction bases not matched to a gene: 6. CDR1 SEHNR and CDR2 FQNEAQ come from the germline V gene (reference sequence). DNA for the CDR3: TGTGCCAGCAGCTTAACTCCAGGGGGCCTAGCCAAAAACATTCAGTACTTC. Protein: CASSLTPGGLAKNIQYF.

The rearrangement uses TRBV5-1 and TRBJ1-4; weak D call: TRBD1 (5 bases). V was cut by 0 bases and J by 0 bases, with 12 bases left in between. The CDR3 has 17 amino acids. In germline, CDR1 is SGHRS, CDR2 YFSETQ. The CDR3 region is CASSLGGVSATNEKLFF. As DNA, the CDR3 is TGCGCCAGCAGCTTGGGGGGGGTATCTGCAACTAATGAAAAACTGTTTTTT.

The rearrangement links TRBV7-9 to TRBJ2-3, with D perhaps TRBD2 (6 bases). From germline, CDR1 is SEHNR and CDR2 FQNEAQ (reference sequence). V lost 5 bases to trimming and J lost 2 bases, with 14 bases between them. This CDR3 contains 15 residues. The CDR3 bases are TGTGCCAGCAGCCTGGGAGGAGTCTTCACAGATACGCAGTATTTT. Amino acids: CASSLGGVFTDTQYF.

The chain carries TRBV28 and TRBJ1-2, with unresolved D. The CDR3 length is 15 residues. V shed 5 bases and J shed 4 bases, with 17 bases lying between them. Germline V gene lookup returns CDR1 MDHEN and CDR2 SYDVKM. CDR3 bases: TGTGCCAGCAGTACACGACGGGCGGGCCCCTATGGCTACACCTTC. Its translation is CASSTRRAGPYGYTF.

The chain recombines TRBV7-9 with TRBJ1-1; possible D gene TRBD1, 6 bases. Trimming took off 7 bases at V and 0 bases at J, with 12 bases between the two ends. This CDR3 comprises 14 residues. In germline, CDR1 is SEHNR, CDR2 FQNEAQ (reference sequence). The CDR3 nucleotides are TGTGCCAGCACCCTAGGACAGATGAACACTGAAGCTTTCTTT. This encodes CASTLGQMNTEAFF.

J is TRBJ1-2 and V is TRBV7-9; 8 positions match TRBD1. Germline V gene sequence: CDR1 SEHNR, CDR2 FQNEAQ (reference sequence). V lost 1 base, J lost 2 bases, and 0 bases stayed unmatched. The CDR3 sequence is 14 residues long. The CDR3: CASSLGTGNYGYTF. The DNA for the CDR3 is TGTGCCAGCAGCTTAGGGACAGGGAACTATGGCTACACCTTC.

The chain couples TRBV5-1 to TRBJ1-2; 12 bases match TRBD1. Germline V gene sequence: CDR1 SGHRS, CDR2 YFSETQ. The CDR3 has 15 residues. V lost 3 bases and J lost 6; bases outside the gene matches: 6. The CDR3 region is CASSSWDRGQDGYTF. The CDR3, as DNA: TGCGCCAGCAGCTCGTGGGACAGGGGGCAGGATGGCTACACCTTC.

This clone turned up a few times. The V call is TRBV7-9, the J call TRBJ1-2; 7 nucleotides align to TRBD1. From germline, CDR1 is SEHNR and CDR2 FQNEAQ (reference sequence). V trimming: 0 bases; J trimming: 4 bases; junction bases outside the gene matches: 5. The CDR3 length is 15 residues. In DNA form, the CDR3 reads TGTGCCAGCAGCTTAGCGGACGGGACAGTCTATGGCTACACCTTC. As protein: CASSLADGTVYGYTF.

V usage is TRBV6-1 and J usage is TRBJ1-1; the D gene is possibly TRBD1 (5 bases). The CDR3 has 14 amino acids. Germline V CDR1 and CDR2: MNHNS, SASEGT. With 6 bases removed from V and 4 bases from J, the gap between germline ends came to 15 bases. The CDR3 DNA reads TGTGCCAGCAGCCTCTATAGGGGTGGCACTGAAGCTTTCTTT. Protein: CASSLYRGGTEAFF.

In its sample, this clone was seen once. The V gene is TRBV28, the J gene TRBJ1-5, with a possible D match to TRBD1 (6 bases). Germline lookup yields CDR1 MDHEN and CDR2 SYDVKM. The CDR3 loop spans 19 amino acids. Trimming left V 6 bases short and J 2 bases short, with 26 bases between. CDR3 coding DNA: TGTGCCAGCAGCCAAGACGACGGAATAGGGGCAGGGGGCAATCAGCCCCAGCATTTT. It codes for CASSQDDGIGAGGNQPQHF.

The chain carries TRBV19 and TRBJ1-2; 8 bases fit TRBD1. This CDR3 has 16 amino acids. CDR1 LNHDA and CDR2 SQIVND come from the germline V gene (reference sequence). V gave up 5 bases and J gave up 2 bases; unmatched junction bases: 10. The CDR3 DNA reads as TGTGCCAGTAGTCAGGGGGCGAGTTTCTCCAACTATGGCTACACCTTC. Translation: CASSQGASFSNYGYTF.